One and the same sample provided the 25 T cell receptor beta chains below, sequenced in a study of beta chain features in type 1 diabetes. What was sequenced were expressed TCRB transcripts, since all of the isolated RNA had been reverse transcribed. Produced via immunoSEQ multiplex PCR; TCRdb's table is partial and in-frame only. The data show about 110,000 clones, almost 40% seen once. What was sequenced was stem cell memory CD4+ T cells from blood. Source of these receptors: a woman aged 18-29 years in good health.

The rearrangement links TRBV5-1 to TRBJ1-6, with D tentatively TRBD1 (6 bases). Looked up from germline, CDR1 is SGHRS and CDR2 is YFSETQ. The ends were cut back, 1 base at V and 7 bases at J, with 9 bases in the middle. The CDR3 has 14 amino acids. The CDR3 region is CASSLLDRNSPLHF. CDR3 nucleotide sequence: TGCGCCAGCAGCTTGTTGGACAGAAATTCACCCCTCCACTTT.

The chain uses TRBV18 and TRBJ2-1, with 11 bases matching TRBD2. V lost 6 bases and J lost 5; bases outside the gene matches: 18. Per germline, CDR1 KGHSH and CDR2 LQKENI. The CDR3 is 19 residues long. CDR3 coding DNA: TGTGCCAGCTCCCACCGATCCATACCCGGGACTAGCGGAAACAATGAGCAGTTCTTC. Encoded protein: CASSHRSIPGTSGNNEQFF. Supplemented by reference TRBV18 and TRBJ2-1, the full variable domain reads NAGVMQNPRHLVRRRGQEARLRCSPMKGHSHVYWYRQLPEEGLKFMVYLQKENIIDESGMPKERFSAEFPKEGPSILRIQQVVRGDSAAYFCASSHRSIPGTSGNNEQFFGPGTRLTVL.

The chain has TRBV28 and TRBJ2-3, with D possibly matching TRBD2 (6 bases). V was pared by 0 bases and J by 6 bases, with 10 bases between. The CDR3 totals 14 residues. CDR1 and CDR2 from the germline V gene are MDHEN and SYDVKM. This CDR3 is CASSLWRSGDTQYF. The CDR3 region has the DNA TGTGCCAGCAGTTTATGGAGGAGCGGGGATACGCAGTATTTT.

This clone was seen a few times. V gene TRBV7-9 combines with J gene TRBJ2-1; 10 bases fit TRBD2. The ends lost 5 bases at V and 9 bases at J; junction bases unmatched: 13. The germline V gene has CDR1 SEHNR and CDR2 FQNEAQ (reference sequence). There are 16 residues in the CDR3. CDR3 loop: CASSPPGKREGGEQFF. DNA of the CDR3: TGTGCCAGCAGCCCTCCCGGGAAGCGGGAGGGCGGTGAGCAGTTCTTC.

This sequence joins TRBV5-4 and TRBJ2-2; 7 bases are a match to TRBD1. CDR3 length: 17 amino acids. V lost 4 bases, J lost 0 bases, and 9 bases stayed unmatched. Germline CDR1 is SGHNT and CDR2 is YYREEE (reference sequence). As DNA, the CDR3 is TGTGCCAGCAGCCCAAACCCCGGGACAGCGAACACCGGGGAGCTGTTTTTT. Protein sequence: CASSPNPGTANTGELFF.

In DNA form, the CDR3 reads TGTGCCAGCAGTCCCCGGGACACCTTCAATCAGCCCCAGCATTTT. Its translation: CASSPRDTFNQPQHF. This chain connects TRBV27 to TRBJ1-5, with D possibly being TRBD1 (6 bases). V lost 5 bases, J lost 3 bases, and 14 bases lay in between. CDR1 and CDR2 (germline): MNHEY, SMNVEV (reference sequence). This CDR3 is 15 amino acids long.

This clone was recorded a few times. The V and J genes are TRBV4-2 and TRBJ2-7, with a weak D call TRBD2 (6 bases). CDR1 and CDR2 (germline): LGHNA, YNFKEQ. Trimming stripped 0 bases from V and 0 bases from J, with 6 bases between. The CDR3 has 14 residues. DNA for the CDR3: TGTGCCAGCAGCCAAGAGACTAGCTCCTACGAGCAGTACTTC. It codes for CASSQETSSYEQYF.

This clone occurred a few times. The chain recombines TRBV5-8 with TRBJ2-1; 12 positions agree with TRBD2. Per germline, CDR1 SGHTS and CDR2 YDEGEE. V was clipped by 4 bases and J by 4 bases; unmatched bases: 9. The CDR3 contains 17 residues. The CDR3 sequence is CASSTALGTSGYNEQFF. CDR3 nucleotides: TGTGCCAGCAGCACGGCCCTAGGGACTAGCGGGTACAATGAGCAGTTCTTC.

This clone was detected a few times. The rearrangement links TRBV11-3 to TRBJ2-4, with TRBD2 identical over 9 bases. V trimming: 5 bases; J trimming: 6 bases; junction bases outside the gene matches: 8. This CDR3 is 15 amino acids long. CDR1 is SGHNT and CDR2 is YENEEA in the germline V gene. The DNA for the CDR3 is TGTGCCAGCAGCATTAATAGCGGGAGAGGAAACATTCAGTACTTC. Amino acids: CASSINSGRGNIQYF. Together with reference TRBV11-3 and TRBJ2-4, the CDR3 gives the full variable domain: EAGVVQSPRYKIIEKKQPVAFWCNPISGHNTLYWYLQNLGQGPELLIRYENEEAVDDSQLPKDRFSAERLKGVDSTLKIQPAELGDSAVYLCASSINSGRGNIQYFGAGTRLSVL.

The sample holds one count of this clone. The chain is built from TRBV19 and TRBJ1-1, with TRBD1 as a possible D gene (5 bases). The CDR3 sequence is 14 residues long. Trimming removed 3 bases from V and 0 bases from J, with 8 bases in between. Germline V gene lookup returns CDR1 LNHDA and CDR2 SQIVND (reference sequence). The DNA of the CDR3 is TGTGCCAGTAGTATCGACAGTTTGAACACTGAAGCTTTCTTT. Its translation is CASSIDSLNTEAFF. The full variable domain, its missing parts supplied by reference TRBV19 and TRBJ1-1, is DGGITQSPKYLFRKEGQNVTLSCEQNLNHDAMYWYRQDPGQGLRLIYYSQIVNDFQKGDIAEGYSVSREKKESFPLTVTSAQKNPTAFYLCASSIDSLNTEAFFGQGTRLTVV.

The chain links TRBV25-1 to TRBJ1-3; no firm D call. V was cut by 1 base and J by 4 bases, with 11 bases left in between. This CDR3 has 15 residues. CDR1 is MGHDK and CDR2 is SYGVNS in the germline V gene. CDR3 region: CASSESGVGGNTIYF. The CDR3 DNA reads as TGTGCCAGCAGTGAATCGGGAGTTGGAGGAAACACCATATATTTT.

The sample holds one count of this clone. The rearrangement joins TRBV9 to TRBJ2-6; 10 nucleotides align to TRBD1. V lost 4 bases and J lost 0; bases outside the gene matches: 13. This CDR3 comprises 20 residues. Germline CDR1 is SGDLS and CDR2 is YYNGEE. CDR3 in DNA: TGTGCCAGCAGCCAGCCCCGGGACAGGGGCCCTTCCTCTGGGGCCAACGTCCTGACTTTC. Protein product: CASSQPRDRGPSSGANVLTF.

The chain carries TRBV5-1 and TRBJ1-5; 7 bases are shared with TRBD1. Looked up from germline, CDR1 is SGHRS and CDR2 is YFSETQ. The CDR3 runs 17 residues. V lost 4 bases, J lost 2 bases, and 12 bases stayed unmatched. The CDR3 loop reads CASSLDRVGVGNQPQHF. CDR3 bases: TGCGCCAGCAGCCTTGACAGGGTTGGGGTGGGCAATCAGCCCCAGCATTTT.

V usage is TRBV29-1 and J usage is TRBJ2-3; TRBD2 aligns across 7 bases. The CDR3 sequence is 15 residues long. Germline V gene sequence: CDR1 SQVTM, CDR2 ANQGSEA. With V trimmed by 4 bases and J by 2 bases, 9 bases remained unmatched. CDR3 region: CSVGLRGRATDTQYF. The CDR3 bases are TGCAGCGTTGGGTTACGGGGGAGGGCCACAGATACGCAGTATTTT.

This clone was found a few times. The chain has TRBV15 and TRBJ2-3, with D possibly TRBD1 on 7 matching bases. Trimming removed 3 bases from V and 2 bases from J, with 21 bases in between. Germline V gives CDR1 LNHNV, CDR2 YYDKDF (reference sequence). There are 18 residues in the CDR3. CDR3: CATSSGSRGTALTDTQYF. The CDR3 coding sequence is TGTGCCACCAGCAGTGGGAGCCGCGGGACAGCCCTCACAGATACGCAGTATTTT.

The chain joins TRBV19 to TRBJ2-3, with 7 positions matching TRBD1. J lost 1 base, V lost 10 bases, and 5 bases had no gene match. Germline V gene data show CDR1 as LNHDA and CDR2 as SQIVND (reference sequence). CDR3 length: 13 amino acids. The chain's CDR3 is CATTGTGTDTQYF. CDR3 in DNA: TGTGCCACCACCGGGACAGGCACAGATACGCAGTATTTT.

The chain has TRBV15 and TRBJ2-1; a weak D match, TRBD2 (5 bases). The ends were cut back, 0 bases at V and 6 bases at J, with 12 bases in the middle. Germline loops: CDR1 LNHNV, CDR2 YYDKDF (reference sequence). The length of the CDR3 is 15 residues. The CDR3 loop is CATSRDSTRSNEQFF. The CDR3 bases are TGTGCCACCAGCAGAGATTCCACTAGAAGCAATGAGCAGTTCTTC.

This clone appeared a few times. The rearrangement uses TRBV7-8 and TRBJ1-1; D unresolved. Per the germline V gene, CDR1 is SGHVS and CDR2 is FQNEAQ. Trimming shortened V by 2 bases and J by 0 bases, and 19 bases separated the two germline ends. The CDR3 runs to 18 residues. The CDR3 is CASSLRGRTELMNTEAFF. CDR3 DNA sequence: TGTGCCAGCAGCTTAAGAGGAAGAACGGAATTAATGAACACTGAAGCTTTCTTT.

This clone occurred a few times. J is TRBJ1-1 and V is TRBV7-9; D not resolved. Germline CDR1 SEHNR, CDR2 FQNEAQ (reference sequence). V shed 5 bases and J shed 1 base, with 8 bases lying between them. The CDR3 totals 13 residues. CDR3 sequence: CASSGQRNTEAFF. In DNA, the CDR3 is TGTGCCAGCAGCGGGCAGAGGAACACTGAAGCTTTCTTT.

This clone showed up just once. For the CDR3, the DNA is TGTGCCTGGAGTAAACAGGGGATTAATGAAAAACTGTTTTTT. It codes for CAWSKQGINEKLFF. The J gene is TRBJ1-4, the V gene TRBV30; 7 positions match TRBD1. Germline V gene data show CDR1 as GTSNPN and CDR2 as SVGIG (reference sequence). Trimming at V came to 2 bases and at J to 4 bases, leaving 4 bases not matched to a gene. The CDR3 is made up of 14 amino acids.

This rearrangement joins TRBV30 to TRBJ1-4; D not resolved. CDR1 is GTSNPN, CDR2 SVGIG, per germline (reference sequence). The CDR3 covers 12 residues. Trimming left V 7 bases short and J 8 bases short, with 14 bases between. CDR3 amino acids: CASRHSGEKLFF. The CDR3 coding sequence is TGTGCCTCCCGACACAGCGGAGAAAAACTGTTTTTT.

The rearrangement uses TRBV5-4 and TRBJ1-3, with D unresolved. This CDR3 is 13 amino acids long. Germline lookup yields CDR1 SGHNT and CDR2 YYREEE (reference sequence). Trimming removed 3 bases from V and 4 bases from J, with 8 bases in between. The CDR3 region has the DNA TGTGCCAGCAGCTCGAGTCTCGGAAACACCATATATTTT. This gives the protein CASSSSLGNTIYF.

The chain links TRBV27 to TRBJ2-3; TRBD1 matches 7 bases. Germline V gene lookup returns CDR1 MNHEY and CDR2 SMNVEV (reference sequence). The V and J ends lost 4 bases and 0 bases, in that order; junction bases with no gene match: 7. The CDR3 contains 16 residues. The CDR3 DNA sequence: TGTGCCAGCAGTTGGACAGGTGTTTCTAGCACAGATACGCAGTATTTT. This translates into CASSWTGVSSTDTQYF.

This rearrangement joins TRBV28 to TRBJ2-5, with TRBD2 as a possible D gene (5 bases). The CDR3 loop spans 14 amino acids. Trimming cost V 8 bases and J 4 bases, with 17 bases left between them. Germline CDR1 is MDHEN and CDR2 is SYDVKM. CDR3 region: CASGLLGAIETQYF. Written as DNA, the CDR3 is TGTGCCAGCGGGCTCTTGGGAGCCATAGAGACCCAGTACTTC.

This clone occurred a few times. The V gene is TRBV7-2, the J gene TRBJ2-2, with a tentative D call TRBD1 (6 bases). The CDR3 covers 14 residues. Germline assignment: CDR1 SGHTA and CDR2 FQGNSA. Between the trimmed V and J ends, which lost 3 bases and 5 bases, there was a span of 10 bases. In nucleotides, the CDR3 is TGTGCCAGCAGCTTTTGGGGGCAAACCGGGGAGCTGTTTTTT. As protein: CASSFWGQTGELFF.